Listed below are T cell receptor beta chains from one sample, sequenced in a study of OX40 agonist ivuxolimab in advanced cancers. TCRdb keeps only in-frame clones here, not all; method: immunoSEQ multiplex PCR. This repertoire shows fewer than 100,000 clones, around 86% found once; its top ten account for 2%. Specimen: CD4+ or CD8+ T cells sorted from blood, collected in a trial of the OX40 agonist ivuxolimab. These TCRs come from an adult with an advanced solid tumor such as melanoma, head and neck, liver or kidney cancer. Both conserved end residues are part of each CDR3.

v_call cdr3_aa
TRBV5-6 CASSLVGQNQPQHF
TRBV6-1 CASSERGARYGYTF
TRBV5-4 CASSARGVYYGYTF
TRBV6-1 CASCLTNTYEQYF
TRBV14 CASSQDIARPNTIYF
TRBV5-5 CASSQGAGPGSYEQYF
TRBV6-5 CASSYSRGTGNVMHF
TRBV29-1 CSVSDGGETQYF
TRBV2 CASTLQETQYF
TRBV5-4 CASSPTSGDEQYF
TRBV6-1 CASSRGTASYNEQFF
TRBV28 CASSLSGDFNSPLHF
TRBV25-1 CASKPGADTQYF
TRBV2 CASRGYNEQFF
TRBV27 CASSLSGGVKTQYF
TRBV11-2 CASSLETGGTQPQHF
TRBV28 CASSLGAGGVTEAFF
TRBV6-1 CASRQGTNYGYTF
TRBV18 CASSPDSGNTIYF
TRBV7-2 CASSQTGGVAFF
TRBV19 CASSIGQGNPNEQFF
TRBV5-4 CASSLAGVDRVGEKLFF
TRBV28 CATRGGTSGDEQYF
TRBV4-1 CASSQYRTTFEAFF
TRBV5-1 CASSYSGPGNTEAFF
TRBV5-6 CASSRGGQNTYEQYF
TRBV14 CASSHLRDYAAEAFF
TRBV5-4 CASSLVWRGPPADTQYF
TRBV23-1 CAFPRWGSQRDGYTF
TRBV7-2 CASSPSGQGNGYTF
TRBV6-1 CASTLTGPNEKLFF
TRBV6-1 CASSVGVGPGDEQYF
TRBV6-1 CASSEMPRSDGYTF
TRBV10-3 CAISESEGRGEQFF
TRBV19 CASSIPVGASYGYTF
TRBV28 CASSKTGGGSPLHF
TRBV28 CASSLHQGVGYGYTF
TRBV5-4 CASSPRAGGVRETQYF
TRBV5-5 CASSLWSGDYGYTF
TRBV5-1 CASSLGPGQRNQPQHF
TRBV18 CASSPGSGNSPLHF
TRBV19 CASSIFGQGAFGELFF
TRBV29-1 CSVLGRQAGDTEAFF
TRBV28 CASSSGRPWGTIYF
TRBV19 CASSPRQKWGANVLTF
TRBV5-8 CASSFGTSTNEKLFF
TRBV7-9 CGGRRDTGELFF
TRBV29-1 CSEGSGYTF
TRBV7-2 CASSLNGGTGELFF
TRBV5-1 CASSLAGQFSRLAGLVQYF
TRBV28 CASSSPAAEGSYEQYF
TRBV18 CASSPFRDEQPQHF
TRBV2 CASSRTGNQPQHF